The T cell receptor (beta chain) described here comes from a study of T-cell reconstitution after alpha-beta-depleted transplantation in children. With 0 bases removed from V and 0 bases from J, the gap between germline ends came to 9 bases. Germline V gene sequence: CDR1 DFQATT, CDR2 SNEGSKA (reference sequence). CDR3 length: 15 amino acids. Unique molecular identifiers featured in how the TCRbeta library was prepared. TCRdb reprocessed the PCR reads via MiXCR and lists one record per CDR3 protein. The sample lists some 220,000 distinct CDR3 sequences, about 9.5% occurring once. Many counts were recorded for this clonotype.

The clonotype originates from a human donor who donated a stem cell graft to a child with acute lymphoblastic leukemia. Sequencing used PBMCs from the stem cell graft donor, obtained from the stem cell graft. The chain recombines TRBV20-1 with TRBJ2-1, with D possibly matching TRBD1 (6 bases). CDR3 sequence (DNA): TGCAGTGCTAGAGATTTAGGGGGCTCCTACAATGAGCAGTTCTTC. It translates to CSARDLGGSYNEQFF.